This entry features one T cell receptor (beta chain) sequence. The antigen is unknown. This PCR relied on a set of 60 Vbeta primers and 13 Jbeta primers. Using immunoSEQ multiplex PCR, the repertoire was profiled, and TCRdb retains in-frame clones only, with some absent. The data contain 200,000 to 250,000 clones, roughly 85% of them seen just once; the ten biggest clones take up roughly 0.22%. The ends were cut back, 8 bases at V and 0 bases at J, with 19 bases in the middle. The CDR3 totals 16 residues. The germline gives CDR1 MNHEY, CDR2 SMNVEV (reference sequence). This sample stems from a study of cytomegalovirus exposure and HLA in healthy donors. General study findings and limits: Using a false discovery rate of 0.05, a later analysis showed that 16,000 or so TCR beta sequences were associated with HLA alleles.

The chain joins TRBV27 to TRBJ2-5; possible D gene TRBD1, 5 bases. The clonotype originates from a girl aged 2 to 9 in good health and CMV-seronegative. The sample consisted of PBMCs. CDR3 in DNA: TGTGCCAGCCAAGCCCGCTCATCAGGGAACCAAGAGACCCAGTACTTC. Translating it yields CASQARSSGNQETQYF.